The clone carrying this T cell receptor (beta chain) has ten or more counts. Its antigen is currently unknown. In TCRdb, the 5' RACE reads were re-called with MiXCR into one record per CDR3 protein. The sample holds some 710,000 distinct CDR3 sequences; 5.5% to 6.5% are singletons and the top ten take 1.5% to 2%. The CDR3 is made up of 15 amino acids. Trimming stripped 6 bases from V and 1 base from J, with 14 bases between. Germline V gene sequence: CDR1 MNHEY, CDR2 SMNVEV (reference sequence). The data belong to a study of identical twins. Findings and limits, study-wide: Excess sharing by twins proved weaker in beta out-of-frame sequences. Sequences that were out-of-frame, alpha and twin-shared displayed an excess of low generation probability. Researchers caution that invariant MAIT and iNKT cells could partly confound zero-insertion analyses.

Material: naive T cells sorted from blood. The sequence was obtained from a man aged 18 to 29 in good health. The chain links TRBV27 to TRBJ2-3; D may be TRBD1 or TRBD2 (5 bases each). The CDR3 sequence is CASRTVGGGTDTQYF. CDR3 bases: TGTGCCAGCAGGACCGTTGGGGGAGGCACAGATACGCAGTATTTT.